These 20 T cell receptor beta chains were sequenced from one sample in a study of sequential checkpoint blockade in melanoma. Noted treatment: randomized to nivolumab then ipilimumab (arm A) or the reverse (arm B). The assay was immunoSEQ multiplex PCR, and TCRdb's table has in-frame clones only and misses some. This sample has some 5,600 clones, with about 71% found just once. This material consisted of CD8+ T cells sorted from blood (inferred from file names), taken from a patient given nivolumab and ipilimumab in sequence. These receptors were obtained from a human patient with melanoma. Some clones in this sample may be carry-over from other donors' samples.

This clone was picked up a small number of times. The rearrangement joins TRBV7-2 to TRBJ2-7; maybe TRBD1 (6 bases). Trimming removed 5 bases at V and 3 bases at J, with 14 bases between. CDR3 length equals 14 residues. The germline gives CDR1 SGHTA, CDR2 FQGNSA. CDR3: CASSHGTGIYEQYF. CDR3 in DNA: TGTGCCAGCAGCCACGGAACAGGGATCTACGAGCAGTACTTC.

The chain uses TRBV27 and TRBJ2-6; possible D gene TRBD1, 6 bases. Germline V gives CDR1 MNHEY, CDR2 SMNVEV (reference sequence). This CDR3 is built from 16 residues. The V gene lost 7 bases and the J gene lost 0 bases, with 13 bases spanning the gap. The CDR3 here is CASTHQGPSGANVLTF. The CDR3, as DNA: TGTGCCAGCACCCATCAGGGGCCCTCTGGGGCCAACGTCCTGACTTTC.

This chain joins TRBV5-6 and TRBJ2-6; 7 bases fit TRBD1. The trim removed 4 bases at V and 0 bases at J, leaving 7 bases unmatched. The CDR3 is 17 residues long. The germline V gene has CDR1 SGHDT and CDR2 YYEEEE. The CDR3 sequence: CASSMPGQTSGANVLTF. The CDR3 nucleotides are TGTGCCAGCAGCATGCCGGGACAGACCTCTGGGGCCAACGTCCTGACTTTC.

CDR3 residues: CASSLRSSRQAEAFF. The CDR3, as DNA: TGTGCCAGCAGCTTACGATCCTCCCGGCAGGCTGAAGCTTTCTTT. The chain is built from TRBV7-2 and TRBJ1-1; the D is unclear. The CDR3 consists of 15 residues. Germline V gives CDR1 SGHTA, CDR2 FQGNSA. Trimming took off 2 bases at V and 6 bases at J, with 16 bases between the two ends.

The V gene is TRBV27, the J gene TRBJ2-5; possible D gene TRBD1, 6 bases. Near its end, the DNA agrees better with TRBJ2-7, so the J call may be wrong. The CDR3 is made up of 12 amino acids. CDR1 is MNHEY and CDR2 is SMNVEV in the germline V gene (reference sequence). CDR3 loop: CATQGFDYEQYF. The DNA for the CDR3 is TGTGCCACCCAGGGGTTCGACTACGAGCAGTACTTC.

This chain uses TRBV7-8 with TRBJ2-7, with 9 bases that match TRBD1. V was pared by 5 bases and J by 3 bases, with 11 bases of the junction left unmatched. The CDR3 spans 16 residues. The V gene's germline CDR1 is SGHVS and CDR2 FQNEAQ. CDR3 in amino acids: CASSTGPGQGLYEQYF. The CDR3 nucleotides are TGTGCCAGCAGCACGGGTCCGGGACAGGGACTCTACGAGCAGTACTTC.

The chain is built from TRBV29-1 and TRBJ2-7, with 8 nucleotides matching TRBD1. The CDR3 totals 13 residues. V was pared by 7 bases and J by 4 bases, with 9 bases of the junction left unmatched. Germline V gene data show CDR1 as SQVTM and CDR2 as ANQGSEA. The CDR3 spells CSAITGGPYEQYF. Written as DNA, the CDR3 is TGCAGCGCCATAACAGGGGGTCCGTACGAGCAGTACTTC.

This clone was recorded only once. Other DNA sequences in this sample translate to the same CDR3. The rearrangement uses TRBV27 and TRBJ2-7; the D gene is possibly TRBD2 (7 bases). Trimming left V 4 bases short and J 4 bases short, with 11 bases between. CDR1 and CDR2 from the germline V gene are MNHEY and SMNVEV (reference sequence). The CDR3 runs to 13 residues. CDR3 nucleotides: TGTGCCAGCAGTTCGGGGGGCGGGTACGAGCAGTACTTC. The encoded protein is CASSSGGGYEQYF.

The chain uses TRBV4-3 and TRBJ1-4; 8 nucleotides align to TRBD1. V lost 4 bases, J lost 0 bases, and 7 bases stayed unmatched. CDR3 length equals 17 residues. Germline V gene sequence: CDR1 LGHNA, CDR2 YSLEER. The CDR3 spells CASSPGTGGATNEKLFF. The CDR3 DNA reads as TGCGCCAGCAGCCCAGGGACAGGAGGTGCAACTAATGAAAAACTGTTTTTT.

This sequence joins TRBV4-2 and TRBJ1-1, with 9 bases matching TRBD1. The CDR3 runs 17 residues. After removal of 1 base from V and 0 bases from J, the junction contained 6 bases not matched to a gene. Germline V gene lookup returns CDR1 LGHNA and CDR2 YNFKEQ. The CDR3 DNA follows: TGTGCCAGCAGCCAAGCGATGCGGGACAGGGTGAACACTGAAGCTTTCTTT. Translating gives CASSQAMRDRVNTEAFF.

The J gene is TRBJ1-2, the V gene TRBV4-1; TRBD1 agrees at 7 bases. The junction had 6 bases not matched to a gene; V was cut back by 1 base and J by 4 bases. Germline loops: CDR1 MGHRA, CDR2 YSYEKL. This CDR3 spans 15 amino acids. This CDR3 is CASSQGVGGGYGYTF. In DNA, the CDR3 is TGCGCCAGCAGCCAAGGGGTAGGGGGCGGCTATGGCTACACCTTC.

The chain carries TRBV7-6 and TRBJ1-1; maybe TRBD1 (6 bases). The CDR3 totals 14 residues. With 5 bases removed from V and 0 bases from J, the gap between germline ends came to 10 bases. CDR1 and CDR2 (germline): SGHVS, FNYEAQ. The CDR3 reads CASSPRGLNTEAFF. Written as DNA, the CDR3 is TGTGCCAGCAGCCCCAGGGGCCTGAACACTGAAGCTTTCTTT.

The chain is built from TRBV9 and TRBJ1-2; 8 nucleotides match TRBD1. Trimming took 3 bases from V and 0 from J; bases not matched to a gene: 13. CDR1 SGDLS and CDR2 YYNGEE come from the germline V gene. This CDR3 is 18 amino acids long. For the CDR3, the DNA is TGTGCCAGCAGCGCACCCTCGCTCCGGGACAGGTCTAACTATGGCTACACCTTC. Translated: CASSAPSLRDRSNYGYTF.

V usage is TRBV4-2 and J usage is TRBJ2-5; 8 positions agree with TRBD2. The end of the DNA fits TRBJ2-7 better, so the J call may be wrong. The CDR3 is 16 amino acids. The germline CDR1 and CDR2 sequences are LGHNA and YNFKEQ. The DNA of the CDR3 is TGTGCCAGCAGCCAAGAGAGAGCGGGGGACACCTACGAGCAGTACTTC. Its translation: CASSQERAGDTYEQYF.

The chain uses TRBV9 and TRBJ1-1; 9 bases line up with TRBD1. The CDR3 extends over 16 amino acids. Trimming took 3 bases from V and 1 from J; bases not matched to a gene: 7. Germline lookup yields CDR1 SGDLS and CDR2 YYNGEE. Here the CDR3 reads CASSATLGQGNTEAFF. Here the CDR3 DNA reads TGTGCCAGCAGCGCCACCCTGGGACAGGGGAACACTGAAGCTTTCTTT.

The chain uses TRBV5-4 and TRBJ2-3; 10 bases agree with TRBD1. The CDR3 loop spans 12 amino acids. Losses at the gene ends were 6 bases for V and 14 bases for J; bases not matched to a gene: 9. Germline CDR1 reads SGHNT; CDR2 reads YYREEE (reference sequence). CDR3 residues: CASTSKDRGLYF. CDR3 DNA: TGTGCCAGCACCTCGAAGGACAGGGGGTTGTATTTT.

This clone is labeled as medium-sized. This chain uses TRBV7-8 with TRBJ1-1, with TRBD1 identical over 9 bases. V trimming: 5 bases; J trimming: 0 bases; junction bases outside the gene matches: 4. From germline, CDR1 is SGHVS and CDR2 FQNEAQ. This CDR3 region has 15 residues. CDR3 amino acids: CASSLGTGMNTEAFF. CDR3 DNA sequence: TGTGCCAGCAGCCTCGGGACAGGGATGAACACTGAAGCTTTCTTT. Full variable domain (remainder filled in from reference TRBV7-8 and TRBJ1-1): GAGVSQSPRYKVAKRGQDVALRCDPISGHVSLFWYQQALGQGPEFLTYFQNEAQLDKSGLPSDRFFAERPEGSVSTLKIQRTQQEDSAVYLCASSLGTGMNTEAFFGQGTRLTVV.

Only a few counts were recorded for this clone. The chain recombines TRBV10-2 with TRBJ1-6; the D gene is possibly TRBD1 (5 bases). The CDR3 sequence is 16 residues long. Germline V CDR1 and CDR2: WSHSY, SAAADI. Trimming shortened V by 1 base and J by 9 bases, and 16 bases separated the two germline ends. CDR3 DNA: TGCGCCAGCAGTGAGTTGTATTCGGGGGTGCGTTCACCCCTCCACTTT. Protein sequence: CASSELYSGVRSPLHF.

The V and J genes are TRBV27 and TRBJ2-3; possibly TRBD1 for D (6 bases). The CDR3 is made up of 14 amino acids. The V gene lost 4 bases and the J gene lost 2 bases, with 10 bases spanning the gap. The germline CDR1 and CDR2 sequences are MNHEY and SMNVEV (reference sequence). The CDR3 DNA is TGTGCCAGCAGTTGGACAGCCACCACAGATACGCAGTATTTT. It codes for CASSWTATTDTQYF.

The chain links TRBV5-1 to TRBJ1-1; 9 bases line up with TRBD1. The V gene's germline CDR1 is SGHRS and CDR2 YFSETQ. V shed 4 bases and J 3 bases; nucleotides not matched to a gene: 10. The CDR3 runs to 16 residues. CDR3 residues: CASSLRTGDPYTEAFF. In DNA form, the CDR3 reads TGCGCCAGCAGCCTTCGGACAGGGGATCCCTACACTGAAGCTTTCTTT.